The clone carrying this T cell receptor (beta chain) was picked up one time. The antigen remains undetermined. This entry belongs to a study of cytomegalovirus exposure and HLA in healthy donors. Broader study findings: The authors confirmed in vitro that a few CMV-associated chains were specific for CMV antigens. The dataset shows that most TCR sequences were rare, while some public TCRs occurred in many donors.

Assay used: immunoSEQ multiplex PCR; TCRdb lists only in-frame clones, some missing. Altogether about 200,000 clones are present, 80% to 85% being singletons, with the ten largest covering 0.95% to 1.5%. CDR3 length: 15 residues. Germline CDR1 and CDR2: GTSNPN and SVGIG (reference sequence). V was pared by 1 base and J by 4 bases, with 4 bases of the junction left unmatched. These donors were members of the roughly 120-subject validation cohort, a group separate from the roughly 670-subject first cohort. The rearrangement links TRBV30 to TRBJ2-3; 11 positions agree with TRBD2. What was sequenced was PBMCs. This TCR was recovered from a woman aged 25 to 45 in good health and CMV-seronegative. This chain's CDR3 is CAWSEFSGGADTQYF. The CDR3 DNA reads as TGTGCCTGGAGTGAGTTTAGCGGGGGGGCAGATACGCAGTATTTT.